This T cell receptor beta chain was obtained from a study of blood T cell repertoires in COVID-19. Study at large: Sources were T cells, B-cell-depleted T cells, or PBMCs; the material itself was cDNA or gDNA.

The CDR3 is 16 amino acids. The V and J ends lost 0 bases and 11 bases, in that order; junction bases with no gene match: 7. Germline CDR1 and CDR2: LGHDT and YNNKEL (reference sequence). Original data processing: Amplification from reference gene primers served as the basis for estimated nucleated cell counts. The table came from immunoSEQ multiplex PCR; TCRdb's copy has only in-frame clones and leaves some out. V, J and clone size are taken as reported in that table, and D and trimming were inferred from the DNA itself. The sample has about 170,000 clones, about 83% seen once. The chain uses TRBV3-1 (or the pseudogene TRBV3-2) and TRBJ2-1; 13 positions match TRBD2. This TCR derives from a man between 18 and 29 years old with active or convalescent COVID-19. The sample consisted of peripheral blood. CDR3 protein: CASSQDLGLAGVKQFF. CDR3 DNA: TGTGCCAGCAGCCAAGATTTAGGACTAGCGGGAGTTAAGCAGTTCTTC.